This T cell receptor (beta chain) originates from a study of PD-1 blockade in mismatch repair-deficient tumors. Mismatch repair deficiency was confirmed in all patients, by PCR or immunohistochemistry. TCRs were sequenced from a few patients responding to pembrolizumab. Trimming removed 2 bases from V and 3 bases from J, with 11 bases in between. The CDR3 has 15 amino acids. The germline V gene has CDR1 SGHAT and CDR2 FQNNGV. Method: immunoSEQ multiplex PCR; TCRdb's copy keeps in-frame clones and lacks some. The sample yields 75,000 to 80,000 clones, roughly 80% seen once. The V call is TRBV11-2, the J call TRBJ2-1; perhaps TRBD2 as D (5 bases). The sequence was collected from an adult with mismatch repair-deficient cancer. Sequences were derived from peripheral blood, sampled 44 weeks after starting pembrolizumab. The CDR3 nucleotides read TGTGCCAGCAGCTTACTGCGGGCCGACTACAATGAGCAGTTCTTC. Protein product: CASSLLRADYNEQFF.